These 26 T cell receptor beta chains share one sample of origin, sequenced in a study of blood T cell repertoires in COVID-19. Clones were sequenced by immunoSEQ multiplex PCR, and TCRdb holds only the in-frame ones, with some missing. The table records some 220,000 clones, just over 85% of them present only once. The sequenced sample consisted of PBMCs or T cells enriched from blood (not recorded which). These receptors came from a woman between 35 and 50 years old with acute COVID-19.

The chain employs TRBV5-4 and TRBJ2-5; 10 nucleotides match TRBD1. The CDR3 extends over 17 amino acids. V shed 4 bases, J shed 1 base, and the junction held 10 bases outside the gene matches. Germline CDR1 reads SGHNT; CDR2 reads YYREEE (reference sequence). The CDR3 spells CASSPRGTGAVQETQYF. CDR3 DNA: TGTGCCAGCAGCCCCCGCGGGACAGGGGCCGTCCAAGAGACCCAGTACTTC.

V usage is TRBV5-5 and J usage is TRBJ2-7; TRBD1 aligns across 10 bases. Germline V gene sequence: CDR1 SGHKS, CDR2 YYEKEE (reference sequence). With V trimmed by 0 bases and J by 0 bases, 3 bases remained unmatched. CDR3 length equals 16 residues. CDR3 amino acids: CASSLEDRGSSYEQYV. The CDR3 DNA reads as TGTGCCAGCAGCTTGGAGGACAGGGGGAGCTCCTACGAGCAGTACGTC.

The rearrangement uses TRBV9 and TRBJ2-2; 11 bases fit TRBD2. Looked up from germline, CDR1 is SGDLS and CDR2 is YYNGEE. The CDR3 has 17 amino acids. J lost 5 bases, V lost 1 base, and 7 bases had no gene match. CDR3 bases: TGTGCCAGCAGCGTAAGGCTAGCGGGGGGTTCAACCGGGGAGCTGTTTTTT. It translates to CASSVRLAGGSTGELFF.

V gene TRBV5-1 combines with J gene TRBJ1-1; TRBD1 is a possible D gene (6 bases). The CDR3 consists of 17 residues. Trimming stripped 3 bases from V and 2 bases from J, with 20 bases between. The germline V gene encodes CDR1 SGHRS and CDR2 YFSETQ. For the CDR3, the DNA is TGCGCCAGCAGCTCCCCCCTGACAGGTCCGCCTAACACTGAAGCTTTCTTT. It encodes CASSSPLTGPPNTEAFF.

A note on this clone: Distinct nucleotide sequences in the sample also encode this CDR3. The chain uses TRBV2 and TRBJ2-2, with D possibly being TRBD1 (6 bases). Germline CDR1 reads SNHLY; CDR2 reads FYNNEI. Trimming took 0 bases from V and 1 from J, leaving 6 bases between them. This CDR3 comprises 15 residues. This CDR3 reads CASSEAGGNTGELFF. For the CDR3, the DNA is TGTGCCAGCAGTGAAGCAGGGGGGAACACCGGGGAGCTGTTTTTT. Looking up the rest from reference TRBV2 and TRBJ2-2 gives the full variable domain: EPEVTQTPSHQVTQMGQEVILRCVPISNHLYFYWYRQILGQKVEFLVSFYNNEISEKSEIFDDQFSVERPDGSNFTLKIRSTKLEDSAMYFCASSEAGGNTGELFFGEGSRLTVL.

The V and J genes are TRBV13 and TRBJ2-6; 12 nucleotides line up with TRBD1. The CDR3 extends over 19 amino acids. The junction had 8 bases not matched to a gene; V was cut back by 5 bases and J by 0 bases. Germline V gene sequence: CDR1 PRHDT, CDR2 FYEKMQ (reference sequence). Here the CDR3 DNA reads TGTGCCAGCAGCCAGACGGGACAGGGGGCAATCTCTGGGGCCAACGTCCTGACTTTC. The encoded protein is CASSQTGQGAISGANVLTF.

The chain links TRBV24-1 to TRBJ1-6, with D maybe TRBD1 (5 bases). The CDR3 is made up of 14 amino acids. Between the trimmed V and J ends, which lost 4 bases and 7 bases, there was a span of 10 bases. The germline V gene has CDR1 KGHDR and CDR2 SFDVKD. CDR3 sequence: CATSDGTYNSPLHF. Here the CDR3 DNA reads TGTGCCACCAGTGACGGGACTTACAATTCACCCCTCCACTTT.

The rearrangement uses TRBV9 and TRBJ1-2, with D uncertain. Trimming took off 4 bases at V and 3 bases at J, with 16 bases between the two ends. The CDR3 spans 15 residues. Germline values: CDR1 SGDLS, CDR2 YYNGEE. This CDR3 is CASSPDRGGDYGYTF. CDR3 DNA sequence: TGTGCCAGCAGCCCAGATCGCGGAGGAGACTATGGCTACACCTTC.

V gene TRBV7-3 combines with J gene TRBJ2-7; D is perhaps TRBD2 (5 bases). Per the germline V gene, CDR1 is SGHTA and CDR2 is FQGTGA. V was clipped by 4 bases and J by 4 bases, with 11 bases between them. This CDR3 contains 13 residues. CDR3 in DNA: TGTGCCAGCAGCTACTGGGGAGCTTACGAGCAGTACGTC. It codes for CASSYWGAYEQYV.

This clone turned up a few times. The V gene is TRBV18, the J gene TRBJ1-3; D is unclear. Trimming shortened V by 0 bases and J by 4 bases, and 4 bases separated the two germline ends. In germline, CDR1 is KGHSH, CDR2 LQKENI. The length of the CDR3 is 13 residues. The CDR3 bases are TGTGCCAGCTCACCACCTCCAGGAAACACCATATATTTT. Protein: CASSPPPGNTIYF. Full variable domain (missing parts from reference TRBV18 and TRBJ1-3): NAGVMQNPRHLVRRRGQEARLRCSPMKGHSHVYWYRQLPEEGLKFMVYLQKENIIDESGMPKERFSAEFPKEGPSILRIQQVVRGDSAAYFCASSPPPGNTIYFGEGSWLTVV.

This chain uses TRBV2 with TRBJ1-5; 7 bases match TRBD1. The CDR3 has 15 residues. The junction had 9 bases not matched to a gene; V was cut back by 7 bases and J by 3 bases. Germline CDR1 is SNHLY and CDR2 is FYNNEI. CDR3 in amino acids: CASTEGTVPNQPQHF. In DNA, the CDR3 is TGTGCCAGCACCGAGGGGACAGTTCCCAATCAGCCCCAGCATTTT. The full variable domain, in which reference TRBV2 and TRBJ1-5 provide the parts outside the CDR3, is EPEVTQTPSHQVTQMGQEVILRCVPISNHLYFYWYRQILGQKVEFLVSFYNNEISEKSEIFDDQFSVERPDGSNFTLKIRSTKLEDSAMYFCASTEGTVPNQPQHFGDGTRLSIL.

The V and J genes are TRBV13 and TRBJ2-5; TRBD1 matches at 12 bases. From germline, CDR1 is PRHDT and CDR2 FYEKMQ (reference sequence). This CDR3 comprises 16 residues. V was clipped by 0 bases and J by 6 bases; unmatched bases: 5. This CDR3 is CASSLGRDRGQKTQYF. The DNA for the CDR3 is TGTGCCAGCAGCTTAGGCCGGGACAGGGGGCAAAAGACCCAGTACTTC.

V is TRBV5-1 and J is TRBJ2-2; 8 bases are shared with TRBD1. Trimming cost V 4 bases and J 1 base; bases outside gene matches: 6. This CDR3 has 16 residues. CDR1 is SGHRS, CDR2 YFSETQ, per germline. The CDR3 sequence is CASSPDGQGNTGELFF. The CDR3 DNA reads as TGCGCCAGCAGCCCGGATGGACAGGGGAACACCGGGGAGCTGTTTTTT.

This clone came up once. The J gene is TRBJ1-1, the V gene TRBV12-5; 7 nucleotides line up with TRBD1. This CDR3 region has 15 residues. Trimming cost V 2 bases and J 4 bases; bases outside gene matches: 7. Germline assignment: CDR1 LGHNT and CDR2 FRNRAP. CDR3 residues: CASGLRQGEGTEAFF. The CDR3 coding sequence is TGTGCTAGTGGTTTGAGACAGGGCGAGGGCACTGAAGCTTTCTTT.

This CDR3 reads CASSLDLLTTNEKLFF. The CDR3 DNA is TGTGCCAGCAGCTTAGACCTATTAACAACTAATGAAAAACTGTTTTTT. This chain links TRBV11-2 with TRBJ1-4; D is unclear. V was clipped by 0 bases and J by 0 bases, with 8 bases between them. The CDR3 totals 16 residues. Germline CDR1 is SGHAT and CDR2 is FQNNGV.

The rearrangement uses TRBV29-1 and TRBJ2-1; TRBD2 agrees at 9 bases. The length of the CDR3 is 14 residues. V shed 6 bases, J shed 4 bases, and the junction held 7 bases outside the gene matches. Per germline, CDR1 SQVTM and CDR2 ANQGSEA. The CDR3 DNA is TGCAGCGTAGGAAGCGGGGGGACTTACAATGAGCAGTTCTTC. Its translation: CSVGSGGTYNEQFF.

The table lists this clone with a count of one. V usage is TRBV6-5 and J usage is TRBJ1-2; TRBD1 aligns across 8 bases. This CDR3 has 13 amino acids. V lost 8 bases, J lost 7 bases, and 9 bases stayed unmatched. Germline V CDR1 and CDR2: MNHEY, SVGAGI. CDR3 protein: CASGGQGALGYTF. CDR3 DNA sequence: TGTGCCAGCGGCGGGCAGGGGGCCCTTGGCTACACCTTC.

This clone was recorded a few times. This chain links TRBV6-2 or TRBV6-3 with TRBJ1-1; D not certain. Trimming removed 0 bases at V and 6 bases at J, with 17 bases between. The CDR3 covers 16 residues. Germline V gives CDR1 MNHEY, CDR2 SVGEGT. This CDR3 reads CASSYSVNSRVAEAFF. CDR3 nucleotides: TGTGCCAGCAGTTACTCGGTCAACTCGAGAGTAGCTGAAGCTTTCTTT.

The sample holds a few counts of this clone. The sample holds other DNA sequences that translate to the same CDR3. The V and J genes are TRBV4-3 and TRBJ1-2; perhaps TRBD1 as D (5 bases). CDR1 and CDR2 (germline): LGHNA, YSLEER. CDR3 length: 12 residues. Trimming took 3 bases from V and 8 from J, leaving 10 bases between them. The CDR3 region is CASSHSGDGYTF. DNA for the CDR3: TGCGCCAGCAGCCATTCGGGGGACGGCTACACCTTC.

The J gene is TRBJ2-5, the V gene TRBV11-2; the match to TRBD2 covers 8 bases. Germline CDR1 and CDR2: SGHAT and FQNNGV. The CDR3 consists of 18 residues. The trim removed 5 bases at V and 3 bases at J, leaving 17 bases unmatched. CDR3 amino acids: CASSPPVRLASGKETQYF. The CDR3 nucleotides are TGTGCCAGCAGCCCTCCGGTTAGACTAGCGTCGGGTAAAGAGACCCAGTACTTC.

The V call is TRBV7-3, the J call TRBJ2-1, with D maybe TRBD2 (5 bases). Germline V gene data show CDR1 as SGHTA and CDR2 as FQGTGA. The ends were cut back, 6 bases at V and 5 bases at J, with 8 bases in the middle. The CDR3 totals 12 residues. CDR3 DNA: TGTGCCAGCAGTTGGGGAGACAATGAGCAGTTCTTC. Translated: CASSWGDNEQFF.

This chain uses TRBV19 with TRBJ1-4; 8 bases are shared with TRBD1. The J segment lost 0 bases and the V segment lost 2 bases, leaving 5 bases of the junction unmatched. Germline CDR1 reads LNHDA; CDR2 reads SQIVND (reference sequence). CDR3 length equals 17 residues. This CDR3 reads CASSIPDRAATNEKLFF. The CDR3 DNA is TGTGCCAGTAGTATACCGGACAGGGCAGCAACTAATGAAAAACTGTTTTTT.

The chain recombines TRBV12-3 or TRBV12-4 with TRBJ1-5, with D possibly TRBD1 on 6 matching bases. This CDR3 is 13 amino acids long. Trimming shortened V by 10 bases and J by 1 base, and 11 bases separated the two germline ends. The CDR3, as DNA: TGTGCCACCAAGGGGGGGAGCAATCAGCCCCAGCATTTT. It is translated as CATKGGSNQPQHF.

The table lists this clone with a count of one. This chain links TRBV30 with TRBJ1-3; TRBD1 agrees at 8 bases. The V segment lost 5 bases and the J segment 4 bases; nucleotides outside the gene matches: 7. In germline, CDR1 is GTSNPN, CDR2 SVGIG (reference sequence). CDR3 length: 14 residues. In DNA form, the CDR3 reads TGTGCCTGGGATCAGGGGGCTAACGGAAACACCATATATTTT. This sequence encodes CAWDQGANGNTIYF.

The chain couples TRBV5-1 to TRBJ2-3, with D unresolved. Trimming took 2 bases from V and 5 from J, leaving 3 bases between them. This CDR3 is built from 11 residues. Germline V gene lookup returns CDR1 SGHRS and CDR2 YFSETQ. CDR3 region: CASSFRDTQYF. Written as DNA, the CDR3 is TGCGCCAGCAGCTTTAGAGATACGCAGTATTTT.

J is TRBJ1-2 and V is TRBV9, with 8 bases aligning to TRBD1. CDR1 is SGDLS and CDR2 is YYNGEE in the germline V gene. Unmatched junction bases numbered 3, after V lost 0 bases and J lost 5 bases. There are 14 residues in the CDR3. In DNA form, the CDR3 reads TGTGCCAGCAGCGTAGATGGGACAGGATATGGCTACACCTTC. This encodes CASSVDGTGYGYTF. Combining the CDR3 with reference TRBV9 and TRBJ1-2 gives the whole variable domain DSGVTQTPKHLITATGQRVTLRCSPRSGDLSVYWYQQSLDQGLQFLIQYYNGEERAKGNILERFSAQQFPDLHSELNLSSLELGDSALYFCASSVDGTGYGYTFGSGTRLTVV.